This T cell receptor (beta chain) was retrieved from a study of T cell repertoires in cytomegalovirus infection. This CDR3 is built from 15 residues. V dropped 6 bases and J dropped 5 bases, with 17 bases sitting between them. Study-level points and caveats: CMV-specific HLA-C-restricted TCR beta clonotypes dominated the ex vivo response. Individuals carrying CMV plus the relevant HLA were identified by cumulative frequency of public TCR beta families.

This clonotype was seen a handful of times. The antigen remains unidentified. One entry per CDR3 protein results from TCRdb running MiXCR on the reads. Of about a million distinct CDR3 sequences listed, roughly 30% are singletons. This receptor was obtained from a human donor in good health (CMV status not recorded). Some clones in this sample may be carry-over from other donors' samples. The J gene is TRBJ1-5, the V gene TRBV12-3 or TRBV12-4, with a weak D call TRBD1 (5 bases). The sample here was cultured CD8+ T cells from PBMCs, taken from culture after CMV antigen stimulation. The chain's CDR3 is CASSLRGLGDQPQHF. The CDR3 DNA reads TGTGCCAGCAGCCTCCGGGGGTTAGGGGATCAGCCCCAGCATTTT.